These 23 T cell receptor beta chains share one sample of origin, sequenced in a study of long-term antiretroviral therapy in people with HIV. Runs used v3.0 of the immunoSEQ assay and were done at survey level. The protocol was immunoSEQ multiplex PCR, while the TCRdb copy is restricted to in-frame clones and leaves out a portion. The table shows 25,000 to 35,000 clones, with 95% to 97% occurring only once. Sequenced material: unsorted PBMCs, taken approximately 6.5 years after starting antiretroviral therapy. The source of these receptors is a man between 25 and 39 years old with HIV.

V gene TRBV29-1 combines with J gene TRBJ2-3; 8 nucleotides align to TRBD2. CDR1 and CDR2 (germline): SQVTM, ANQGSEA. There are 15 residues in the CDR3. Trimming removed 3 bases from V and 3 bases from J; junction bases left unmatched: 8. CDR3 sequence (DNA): TGCAGCGTTGATTCGGGAGGGCCAAATACAGATACGCAGTATTTT. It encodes CSVDSGGPNTDTQYF.

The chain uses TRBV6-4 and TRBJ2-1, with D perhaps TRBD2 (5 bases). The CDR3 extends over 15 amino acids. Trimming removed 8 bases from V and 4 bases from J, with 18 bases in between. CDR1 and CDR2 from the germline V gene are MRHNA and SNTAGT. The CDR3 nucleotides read TGTGCCAGCTCAGAGGGAGCGGAGGAATACAATGAGCAGTTCTTC. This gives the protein CASSEGAEEYNEQFF.

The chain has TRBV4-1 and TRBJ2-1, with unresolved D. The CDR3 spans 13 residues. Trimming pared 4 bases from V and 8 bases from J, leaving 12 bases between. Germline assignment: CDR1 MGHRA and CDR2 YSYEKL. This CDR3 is CASSPVPVYEQFF. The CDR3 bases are TGCGCCAGCAGCCCCGTCCCCGTATATGAGCAGTTCTTC.

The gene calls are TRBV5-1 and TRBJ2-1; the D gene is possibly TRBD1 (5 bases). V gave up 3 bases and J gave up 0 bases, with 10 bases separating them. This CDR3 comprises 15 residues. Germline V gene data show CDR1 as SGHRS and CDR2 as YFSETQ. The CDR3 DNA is TGCGCCAGCAGCTCAGGGCTTAGCTCCTACAATGAGCAGTTCTTC. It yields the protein CASSSGLSSYNEQFF.

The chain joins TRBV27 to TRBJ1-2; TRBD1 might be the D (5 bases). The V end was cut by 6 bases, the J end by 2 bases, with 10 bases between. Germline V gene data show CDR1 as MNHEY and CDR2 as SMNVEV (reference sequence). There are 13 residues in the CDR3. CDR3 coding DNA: TGTGCCAGCAGGCTCAGGGAGAACTATGGCTACACCTTC. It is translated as CASRLRENYGYTF.

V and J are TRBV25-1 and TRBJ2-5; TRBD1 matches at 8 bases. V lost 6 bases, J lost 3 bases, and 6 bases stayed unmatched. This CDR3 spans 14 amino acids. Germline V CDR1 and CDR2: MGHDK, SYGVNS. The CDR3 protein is CASSPGQVKETQYF. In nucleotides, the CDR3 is TGTGCCAGCAGCCCGGGACAGGTGAAAGAGACCCAGTACTTC. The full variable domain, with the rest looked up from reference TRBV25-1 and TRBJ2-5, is EADIYQTPRYLVIGTGKKITLECSQTMGHDKMYWYQQDPGMELHLIHYSYGVNSTEKGDLSSESTVSRIRTEHFPLTLESARPSHTSQYLCASSPGQVKETQYFGPGTRLLVL.

CDR3 sequence (DNA): TGCGCCAGCAGCCACCGACCAGAGGGCGGCGAGACCCAGTACTTC. Protein sequence: CASSHRPEGGETQYF. The V and J genes are TRBV4-3 and TRBJ2-5; D might be TRBD2 (5 bases). Germline V gives CDR1 LGHNA, CDR2 YSLEER. The length of the CDR3 is 15 residues. The V end was cut by 3 bases, the J end by 5 bases, with 16 bases between.

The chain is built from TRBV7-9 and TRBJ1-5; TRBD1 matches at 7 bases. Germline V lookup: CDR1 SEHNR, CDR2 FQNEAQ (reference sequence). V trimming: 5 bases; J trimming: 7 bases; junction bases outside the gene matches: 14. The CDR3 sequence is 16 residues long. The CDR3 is CASSPLGQTPGQPQHF. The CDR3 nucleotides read TGTGCCAGCAGCCCGTTGGGACAGACCCCCGGACAGCCCCAGCATTTT.

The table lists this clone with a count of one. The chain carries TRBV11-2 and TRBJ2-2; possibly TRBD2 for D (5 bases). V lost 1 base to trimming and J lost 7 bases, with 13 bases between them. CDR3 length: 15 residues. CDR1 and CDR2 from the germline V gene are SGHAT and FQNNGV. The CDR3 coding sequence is TGTGCCAGCAGCTTAGGGACTGGAGGTTTCGGGGAGCTGTTTTTT. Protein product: CASSLGTGGFGELFF.

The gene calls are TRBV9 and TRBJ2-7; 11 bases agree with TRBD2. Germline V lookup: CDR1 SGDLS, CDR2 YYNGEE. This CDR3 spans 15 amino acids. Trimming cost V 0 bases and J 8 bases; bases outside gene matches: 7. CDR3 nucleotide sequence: TGTGCCAGCAGCGTAGACGGGCTAGCGGGGGGACAGCAGTACTTC. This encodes CASSVDGLAGGQQYF.

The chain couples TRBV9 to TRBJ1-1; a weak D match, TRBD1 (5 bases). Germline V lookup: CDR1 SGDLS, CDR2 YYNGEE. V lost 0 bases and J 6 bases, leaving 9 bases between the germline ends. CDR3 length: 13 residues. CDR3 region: CASSVEGTAEAFF. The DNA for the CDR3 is TGTGCCAGCAGCGTAGAGGGGACGGCTGAAGCTTTCTTT.

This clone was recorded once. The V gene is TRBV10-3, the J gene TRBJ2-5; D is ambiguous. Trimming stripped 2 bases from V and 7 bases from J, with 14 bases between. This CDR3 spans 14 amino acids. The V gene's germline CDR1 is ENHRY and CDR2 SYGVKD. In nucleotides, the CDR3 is TGTGCCATCAGTGAGGCCGGCCAGCTCGGGACCCAGTACTTC. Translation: CAISEAGQLGTQYF.

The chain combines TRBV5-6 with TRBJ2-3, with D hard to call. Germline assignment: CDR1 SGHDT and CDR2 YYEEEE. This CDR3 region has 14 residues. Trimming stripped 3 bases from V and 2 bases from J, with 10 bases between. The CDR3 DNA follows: TGTGCCAGCAGCTCGATATCAGACACAGATACGCAGTATTTT. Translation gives CASSSISDTDTQYF.

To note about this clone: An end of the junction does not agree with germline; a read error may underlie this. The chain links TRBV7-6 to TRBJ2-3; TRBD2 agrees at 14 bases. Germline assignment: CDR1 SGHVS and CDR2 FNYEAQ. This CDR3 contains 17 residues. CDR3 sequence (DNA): TGTGCCAACAGCTTATGGGGACTAGCGGGGGAGACAGATACGCAGTATTTT. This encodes CANSLWGLAGETDTQYF.

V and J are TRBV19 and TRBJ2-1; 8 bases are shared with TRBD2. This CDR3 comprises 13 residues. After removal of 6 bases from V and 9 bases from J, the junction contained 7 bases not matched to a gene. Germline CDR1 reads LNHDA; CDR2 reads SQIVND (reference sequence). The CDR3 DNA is TGTGCCAGTAGCGTACGAAGCGGGAGTGAGCAGTTCTTC. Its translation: CASSVRSGSEQFF.

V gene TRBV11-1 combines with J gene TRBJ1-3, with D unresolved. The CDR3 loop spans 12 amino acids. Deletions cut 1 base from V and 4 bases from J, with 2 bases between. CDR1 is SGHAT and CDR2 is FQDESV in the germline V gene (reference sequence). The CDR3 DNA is TGTGCCAGCAGCTTAGGAGGAAACACCATATATTTT. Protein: CASSLGGNTIYF.

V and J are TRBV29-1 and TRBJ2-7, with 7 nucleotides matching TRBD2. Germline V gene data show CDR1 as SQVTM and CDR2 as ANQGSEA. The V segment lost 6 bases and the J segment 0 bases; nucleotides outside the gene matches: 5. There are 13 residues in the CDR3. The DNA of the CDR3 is TGCAGCGTGAACGGGGGGAGCTCCTACGAGCAGTACTTC. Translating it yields CSVNGGSSYEQYF.

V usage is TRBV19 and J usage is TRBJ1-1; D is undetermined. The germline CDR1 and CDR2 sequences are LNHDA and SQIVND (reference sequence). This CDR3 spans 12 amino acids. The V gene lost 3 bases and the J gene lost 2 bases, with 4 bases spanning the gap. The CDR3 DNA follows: TGTGCCAGTAGTATCGGTAACACTGAAGCTTTCTTT. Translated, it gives CASSIGNTEAFF.

CDR3 amino acids: CASSDSPSDTQYF. The CDR3 DNA is TGTGCCAGCAGTGACTCACCCTCAGATACGCAGTATTTT. The chain has TRBV6-4 and TRBJ2-3, with unresolved D. The CDR3 has 13 amino acids. Between the trimmed V and J ends, which lost 0 bases and 4 bases, there was a span of 5 bases. The germline gives CDR1 MRHNA, CDR2 SNTAGT.

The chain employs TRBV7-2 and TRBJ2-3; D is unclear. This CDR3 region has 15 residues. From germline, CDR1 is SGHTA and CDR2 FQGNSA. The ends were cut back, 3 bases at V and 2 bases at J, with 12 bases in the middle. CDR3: CASSFGLGPTDTQYF. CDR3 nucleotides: TGTGCCAGCAGCTTTGGGCTAGGCCCCACAGATACGCAGTATTTT.

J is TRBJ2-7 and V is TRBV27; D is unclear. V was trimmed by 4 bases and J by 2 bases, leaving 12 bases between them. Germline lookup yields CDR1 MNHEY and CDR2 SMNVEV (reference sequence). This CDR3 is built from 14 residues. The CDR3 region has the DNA TGTGCCAGCAGTTCCTGGACGGCCCCCTACGAGCAGTACTTC. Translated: CASSSWTAPYEQYF.

The CDR3, as DNA: TGTGCCATCAGCGCCGGGACTAGCGGGAGTGTCCATACGCAGTATTTT. Residues: CAISAGTSGSVHTQYF. The chain recombines TRBV10-3 with TRBJ2-3, with 14 bases aligning to TRBD2. Losses at the gene ends were 6 bases for V and 7 bases for J; bases not matched to a gene: 9. Germline V gives CDR1 ENHRY, CDR2 SYGVKD. The CDR3 length is 16 residues.

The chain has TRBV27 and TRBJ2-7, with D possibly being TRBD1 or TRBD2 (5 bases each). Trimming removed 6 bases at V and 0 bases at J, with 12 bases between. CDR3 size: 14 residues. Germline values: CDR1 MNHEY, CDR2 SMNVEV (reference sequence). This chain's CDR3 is CASSRDRNSYEQYF. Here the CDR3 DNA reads TGTGCCAGCAGCAGGGACCGCAACTCCTACGAGCAGTACTTC.